This entry is about one TCR beta chain. This sample is drawn from a study of blood T cell repertoires in COVID-19. Study in general: Acute-phase and convalescent COVID-19 samples originated in the United States, Italy and Spain. PBMCs, B-cell-depleted T cells, or T cells were the source of the cDNA or gDNA that made up the material.

In the original processing: Reference gene primer amplification yielded estimated nucleated cell counts. TCRdb's table, derived via immunoSEQ multiplex PCR, lists solely in-frame clones and lacks some. Clone size and V and J calls were adopted from that table, with D and trimming inferred from the DNA. Of 45,000 to 65,000 clones detected, 85% to 95% appear once; the ten largest clones hold 3% to 3.5%. The V segment lost 7 bases and the J segment 5 bases; nucleotides outside the gene matches: 14. Germline V gene sequence: CDR1 SGHAT, CDR2 FQNNGV. The CDR3 runs 17 residues. The gene calls are TRBV11-2 and TRBJ2-2, with 9 bases lining up with TRBD2. The clonotype was recovered from a human donor in a cohort sampled during active COVID-19. The specimen sequenced was peripheral blood. The CDR3 bases are TGTGCCAGCACCCTAGGCGCGGGAGGGCCGCGAACCGGGGAGCTGTTTTTT. This translates into CASTLGAGGPRTGELFF. The full variable domain, rest sourced from reference TRBV11-2 and TRBJ2-2, is EAGVAQSPRYKIIEKRQSVAFWCNPISGHATLYWYQQILGQGPKLLIQFQNNGVVDDSQLPKDRFSAERLKGVDSTLKIQPAKLEDSAVYLCASTLGAGGPRTGELFFGEGSRLTVL.